The present TCR beta chain was sequenced within a study of blood T cell repertoires in COVID-19. The wider study: Samples taken during acute and convalescent COVID-19 were collected in the United States, Italy and Spain. T cells, B-cell-depleted T cells, or PBMCs provided the cDNA or gDNA that served as material.

Original analysis: Estimation of nucleated cell counts was performed using reference gene primer amplification. Profiling relied on immunoSEQ multiplex PCR, and the TCRdb table lists in-frame clones only, not all of them. V, J and clone size are taken as reported in that table, and D and trimming were inferred from the DNA itself. The top ten clones hold 5.5% to 7.5% of a sample with around 30,000 clones, more than 75% of them seen once. This clone showed up just once. V dropped 3 bases and J dropped 4 bases, with 7 bases sitting between them. The CDR3 is 12 amino acids. The rearrangement links TRBV12-3 or TRBV12-4 to TRBJ2-7; TRBD1 might be the D (5 bases). The clonotype originates from a human donor in a cohort sampled during active COVID-19. The specimen was peripheral blood. DNA for the CDR3: TGTGCCAGCAGTTTCCAGGGATACGAGCAGTACTTC. Protein sequence: CASSFQGYEQYF.